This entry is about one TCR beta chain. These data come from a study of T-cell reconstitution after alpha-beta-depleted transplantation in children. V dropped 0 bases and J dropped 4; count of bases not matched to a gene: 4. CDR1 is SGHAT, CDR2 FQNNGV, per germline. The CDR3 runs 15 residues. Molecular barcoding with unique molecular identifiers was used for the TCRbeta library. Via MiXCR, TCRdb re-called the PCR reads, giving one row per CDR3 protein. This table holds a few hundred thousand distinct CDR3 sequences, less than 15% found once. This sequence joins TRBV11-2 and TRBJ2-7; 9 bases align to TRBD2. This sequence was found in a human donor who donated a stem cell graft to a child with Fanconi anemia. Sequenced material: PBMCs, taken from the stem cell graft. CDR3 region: CASSLDSLAGYEQYV. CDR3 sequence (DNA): TGTGCCAGCAGCTTAGATTCCCTAGCGGGGTACGAGCAGTACGTC.